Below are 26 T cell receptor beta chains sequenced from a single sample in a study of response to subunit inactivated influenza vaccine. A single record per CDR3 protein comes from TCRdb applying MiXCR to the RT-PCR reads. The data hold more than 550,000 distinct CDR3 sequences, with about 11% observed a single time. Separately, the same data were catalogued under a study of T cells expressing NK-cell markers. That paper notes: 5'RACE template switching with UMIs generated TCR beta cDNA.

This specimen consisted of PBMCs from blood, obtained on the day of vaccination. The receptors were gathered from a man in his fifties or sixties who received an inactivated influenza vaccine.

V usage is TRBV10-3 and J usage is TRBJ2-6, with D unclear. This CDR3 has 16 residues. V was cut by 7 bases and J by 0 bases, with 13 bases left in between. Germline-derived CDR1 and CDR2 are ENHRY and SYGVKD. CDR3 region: CAITRIASSGANVLTF. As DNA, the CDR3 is TGTGCCATCACTAGAATTGCCTCCTCTGGGGCCAACGTCCTGACTTTC.

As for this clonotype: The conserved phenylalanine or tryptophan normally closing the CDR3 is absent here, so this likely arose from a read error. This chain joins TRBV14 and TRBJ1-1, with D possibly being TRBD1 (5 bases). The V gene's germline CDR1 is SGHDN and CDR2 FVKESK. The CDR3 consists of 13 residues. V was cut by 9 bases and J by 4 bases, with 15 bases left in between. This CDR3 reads CASRQGGRTEAFL. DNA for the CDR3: TGTGCCAGTCGCCAGGGCGGTCGCACTGAAGCTTTCCTT.

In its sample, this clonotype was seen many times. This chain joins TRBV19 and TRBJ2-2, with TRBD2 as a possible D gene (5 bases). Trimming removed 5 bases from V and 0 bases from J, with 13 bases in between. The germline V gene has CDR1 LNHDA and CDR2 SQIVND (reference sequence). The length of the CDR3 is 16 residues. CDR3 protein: CASSEAGTPNTGELFF. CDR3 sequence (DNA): TGTGCCAGTAGTGAGGCGGGCACCCCGAACACCGGGGAGCTGTTTTTT.

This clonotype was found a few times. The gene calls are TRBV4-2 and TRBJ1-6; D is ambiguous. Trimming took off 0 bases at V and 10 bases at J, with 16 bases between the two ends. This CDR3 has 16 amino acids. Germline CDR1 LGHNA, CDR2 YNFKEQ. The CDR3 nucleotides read TGTGCCAGCAGCCAAGATCTAGGGCAGGAAGGGTCACCCCTCCACTTT. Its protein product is CASSQDLGQEGSPLHF.

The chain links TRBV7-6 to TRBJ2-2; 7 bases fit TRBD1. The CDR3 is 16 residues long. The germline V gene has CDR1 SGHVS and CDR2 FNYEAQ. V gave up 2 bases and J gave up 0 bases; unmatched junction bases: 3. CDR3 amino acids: CASSLYGTANTGELFF. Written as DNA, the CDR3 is TGTGCCAGCAGCTTATACGGGACAGCGAACACCGGGGAGCTGTTTTTT. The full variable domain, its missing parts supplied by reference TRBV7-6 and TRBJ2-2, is GAGVSQSPRYKVTKRGQDVALRCDPISGHVSLYWYRQALGQGPEFLTYFNYEAQQDKSGLPNDRFSAERPEGSISTLTIQRTEQRDSAMYRCASSLYGTANTGELFFGEGSRLTVL.

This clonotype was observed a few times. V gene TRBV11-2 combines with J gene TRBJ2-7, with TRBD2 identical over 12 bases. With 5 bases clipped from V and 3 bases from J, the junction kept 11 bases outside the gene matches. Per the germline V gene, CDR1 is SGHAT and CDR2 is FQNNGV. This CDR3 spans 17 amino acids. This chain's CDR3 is CASSNGLAGIRGYEQYF. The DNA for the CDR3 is TGTGCCAGCAGCAACGGACTAGCGGGAATTAGGGGCTACGAGCAGTACTTC. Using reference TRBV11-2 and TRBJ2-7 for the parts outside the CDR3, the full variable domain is EAGVAQSPRYKIIEKRQSVAFWCNPISGHATLYWYQQILGQGPKLLIQFQNNGVVDDSQLPKDRFSAERLKGVDSTLKIQPAKLEDSAVYLCASSNGLAGIRGYEQYFGPGTRLTVT.

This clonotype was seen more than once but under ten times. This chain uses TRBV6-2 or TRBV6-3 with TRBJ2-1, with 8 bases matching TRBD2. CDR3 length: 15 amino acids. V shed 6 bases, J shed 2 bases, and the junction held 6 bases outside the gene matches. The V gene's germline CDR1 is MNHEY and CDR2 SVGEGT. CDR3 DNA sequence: TGTGCCAGCAGCCTCCCGGGACTAGCCTACAATGAGCAGTTCTTC. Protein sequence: CASSLPGLAYNEQFF.

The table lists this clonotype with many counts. The CDR3 region has the DNA TGTGCCAGCAGCTTAGGAGGGCGGACAGACAATGAGCAGTTCTTC. This codes for CASSLGGRTDNEQFF. The rearrangement uses TRBV7-6 and TRBJ2-1; D is possibly TRBD1 (6 bases). Trimming removed 1 base from V and 5 bases from J, with 12 bases in between. This CDR3 region has 15 residues. CDR1 and CDR2 (germline): SGHVS, FNYEAQ.

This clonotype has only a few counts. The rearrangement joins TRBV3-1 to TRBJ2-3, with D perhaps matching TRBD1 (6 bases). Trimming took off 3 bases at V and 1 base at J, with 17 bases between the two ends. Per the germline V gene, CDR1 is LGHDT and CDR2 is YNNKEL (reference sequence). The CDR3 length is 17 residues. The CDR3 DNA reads TGTGCCAGCAGCCACTCACAGGGCCTGCACGGCACAGATACGCAGTATTTT. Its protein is CASSHSQGLHGTDTQYF.

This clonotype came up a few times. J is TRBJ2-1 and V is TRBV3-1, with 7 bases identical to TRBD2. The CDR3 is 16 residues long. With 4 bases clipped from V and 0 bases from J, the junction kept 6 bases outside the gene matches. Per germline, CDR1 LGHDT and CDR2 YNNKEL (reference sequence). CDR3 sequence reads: CASSPRGDISYNEQFF. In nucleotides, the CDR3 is TGTGCCAGCAGCCCCCGGGGGGATATCTCCTACAATGAGCAGTTCTTC.

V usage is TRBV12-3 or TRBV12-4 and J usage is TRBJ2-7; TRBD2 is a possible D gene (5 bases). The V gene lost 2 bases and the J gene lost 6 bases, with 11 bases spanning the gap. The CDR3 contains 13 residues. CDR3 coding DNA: TGTGCCAGCAGTTTAAGGGATGAGGGCGAGCAGTACTTC. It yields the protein CASSLRDEGEQYF.

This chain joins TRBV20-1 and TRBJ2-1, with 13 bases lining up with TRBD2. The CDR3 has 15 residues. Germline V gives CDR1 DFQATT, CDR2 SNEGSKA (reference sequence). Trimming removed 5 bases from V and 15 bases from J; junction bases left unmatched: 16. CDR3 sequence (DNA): TGCAGTGCTCCAGATACTAGCGGGAGGGGGCCGCCCCCGTTCTTC. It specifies CSAPDTSGRGPPPFF.

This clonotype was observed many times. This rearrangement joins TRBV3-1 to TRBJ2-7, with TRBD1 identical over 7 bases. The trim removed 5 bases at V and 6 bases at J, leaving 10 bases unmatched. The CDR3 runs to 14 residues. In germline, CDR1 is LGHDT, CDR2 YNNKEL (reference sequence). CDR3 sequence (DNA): TGTGCCAGCAGCTTATGGGACAGACAACTCGAGCAGTACTTC. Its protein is CASSLWDRQLEQYF.

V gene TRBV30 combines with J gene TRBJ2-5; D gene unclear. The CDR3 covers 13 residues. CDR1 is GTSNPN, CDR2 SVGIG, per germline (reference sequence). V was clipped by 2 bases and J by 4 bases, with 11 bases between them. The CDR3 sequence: CAWSRSSRETQYF. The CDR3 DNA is TGTGCCTGGAGTAGGAGCTCGCGAGAGACCCAGTACTTC.

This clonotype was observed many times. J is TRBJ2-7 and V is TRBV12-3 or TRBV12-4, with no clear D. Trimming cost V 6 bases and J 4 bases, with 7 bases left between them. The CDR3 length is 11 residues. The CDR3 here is CASRLSYEQYF. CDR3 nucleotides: TGTGCCAGCAGACTATCGTACGAGCAGTACTTC.

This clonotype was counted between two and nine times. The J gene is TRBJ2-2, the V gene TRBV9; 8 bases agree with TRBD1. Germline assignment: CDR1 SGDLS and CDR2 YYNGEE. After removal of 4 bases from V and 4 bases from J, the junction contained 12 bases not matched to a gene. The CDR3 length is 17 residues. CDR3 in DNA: TGTGCCAGCAGCCCTTACATGGTAACAGGGGGCACCGGGGAGCTGTTTTTT. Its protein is CASSPYMVTGGTGELFF.

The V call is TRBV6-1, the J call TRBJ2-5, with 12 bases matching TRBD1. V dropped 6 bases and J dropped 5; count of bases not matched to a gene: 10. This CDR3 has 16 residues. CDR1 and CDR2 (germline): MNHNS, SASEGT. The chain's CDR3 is CASSTLRDRGRETQYF. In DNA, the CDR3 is TGTGCCAGCAGCACCCTCCGGGACAGGGGGCGGGAGACCCAGTACTTC.

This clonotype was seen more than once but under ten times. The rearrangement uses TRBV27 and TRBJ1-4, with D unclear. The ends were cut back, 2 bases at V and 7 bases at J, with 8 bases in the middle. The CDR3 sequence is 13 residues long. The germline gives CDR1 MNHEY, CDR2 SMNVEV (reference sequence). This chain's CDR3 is CASSLRASEKLFF. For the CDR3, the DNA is TGTGCCAGCAGTTTAAGGGCAAGTGAAAAACTGTTTTTT. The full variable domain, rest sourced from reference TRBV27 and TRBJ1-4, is EAQVTQNPRYLITVTGKKLTVTCSQNMNHEYMSWYRQDPGLGLRQIYYSMNVEVTDKGDVPEGYKVSRKEKRNFPLILESPSPNQTSLYFCASSLRASEKLFFGSGTQLSVL.

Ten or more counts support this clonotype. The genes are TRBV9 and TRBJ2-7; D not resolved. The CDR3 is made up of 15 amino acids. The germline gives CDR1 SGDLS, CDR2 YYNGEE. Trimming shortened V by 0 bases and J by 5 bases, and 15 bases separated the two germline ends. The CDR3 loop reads CASSVGVLPVDEQYF. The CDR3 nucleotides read TGTGCCAGCAGCGTAGGAGTACTGCCCGTCGACGAGCAGTACTTC.

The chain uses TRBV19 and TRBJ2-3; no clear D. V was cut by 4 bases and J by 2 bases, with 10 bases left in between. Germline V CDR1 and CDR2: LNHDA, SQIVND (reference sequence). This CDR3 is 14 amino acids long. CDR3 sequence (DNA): TGTGCCAGTAGTAAATCCTCGTTCACAGATACGCAGTATTTT. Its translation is CASSKSSFTDTQYF.

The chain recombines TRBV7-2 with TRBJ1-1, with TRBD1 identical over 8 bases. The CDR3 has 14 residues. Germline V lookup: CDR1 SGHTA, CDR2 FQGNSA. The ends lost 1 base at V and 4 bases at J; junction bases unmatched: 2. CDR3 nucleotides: TGTGCCAGCAGCTTAGGCAGGGGGCCCACTGAAGCTTTCTTT. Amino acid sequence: CASSLGRGPTEAFF.

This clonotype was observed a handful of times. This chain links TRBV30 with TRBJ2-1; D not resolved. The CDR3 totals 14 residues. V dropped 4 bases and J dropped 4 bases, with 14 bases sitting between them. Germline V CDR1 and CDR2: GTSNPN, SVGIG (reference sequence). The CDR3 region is CAWNLVLTYNEQFF. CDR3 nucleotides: TGTGCCTGGAATCTCGTCCTTACATACAATGAGCAGTTCTTC. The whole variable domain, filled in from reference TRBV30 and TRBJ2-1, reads SQTIHQWPATLVQPVGSPLSLECTVEGTSNPNLYWYRQAAGRGLQLLFYSVGIGQISSEVPQNLSASRPQDRQFILSSKKLLLSDSGFYLCAWNLVLTYNEQFFGPGTRLTVL.

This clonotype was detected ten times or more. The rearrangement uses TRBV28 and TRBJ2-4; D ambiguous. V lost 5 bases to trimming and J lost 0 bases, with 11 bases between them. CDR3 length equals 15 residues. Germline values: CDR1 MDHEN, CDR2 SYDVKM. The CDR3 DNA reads TGTGCCAGCAGTCCCACTACGCTAGCCAAAAACATTCAGTACTTC. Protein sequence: CASSPTTLAKNIQYF. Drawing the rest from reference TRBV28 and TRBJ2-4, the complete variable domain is DVKVTQSSRYLVKRTGEKVFLECVQDMDHENMFWYRQDPGLGLRLIYFSYDVKMKEKGDIPEGYSVSREKKERFSLILESASTNQTSMYLCASSPTTLAKNIQYFGAGTRLSVL.

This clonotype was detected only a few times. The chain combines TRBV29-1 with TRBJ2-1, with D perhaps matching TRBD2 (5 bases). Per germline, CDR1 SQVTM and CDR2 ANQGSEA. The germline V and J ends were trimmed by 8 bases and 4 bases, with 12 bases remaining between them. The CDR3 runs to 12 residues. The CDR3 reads CSTREGYNEQFF. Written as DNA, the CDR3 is TGCAGCACCAGAGAGGGTTACAATGAGCAGTTCTTC.

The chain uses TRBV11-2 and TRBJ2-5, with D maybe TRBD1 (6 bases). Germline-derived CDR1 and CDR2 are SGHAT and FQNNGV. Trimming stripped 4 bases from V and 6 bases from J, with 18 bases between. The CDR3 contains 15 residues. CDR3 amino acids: CASSSGRGILKTQYF. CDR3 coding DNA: TGTGCCAGCAGCTCGGGCAGGGGTATATTAAAGACCCAGTACTTC. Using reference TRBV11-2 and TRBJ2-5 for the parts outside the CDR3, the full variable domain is EAGVAQSPRYKIIEKRQSVAFWCNPISGHATLYWYQQILGQGPKLLIQFQNNGVVDDSQLPKDRFSAERLKGVDSTLKIQPAKLEDSAVYLCASSSGRGILKTQYFGPGTRLLVL.

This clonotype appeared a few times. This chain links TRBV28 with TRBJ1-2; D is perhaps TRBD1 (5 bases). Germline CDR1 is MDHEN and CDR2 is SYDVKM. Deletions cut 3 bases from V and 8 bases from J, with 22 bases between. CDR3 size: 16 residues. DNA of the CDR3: TGTGCCAGCAGTTTTTCCCAGGGACGAGGTTGGGGCGGCTACACCTTC. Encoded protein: CASSFSQGRGWGGYTF.